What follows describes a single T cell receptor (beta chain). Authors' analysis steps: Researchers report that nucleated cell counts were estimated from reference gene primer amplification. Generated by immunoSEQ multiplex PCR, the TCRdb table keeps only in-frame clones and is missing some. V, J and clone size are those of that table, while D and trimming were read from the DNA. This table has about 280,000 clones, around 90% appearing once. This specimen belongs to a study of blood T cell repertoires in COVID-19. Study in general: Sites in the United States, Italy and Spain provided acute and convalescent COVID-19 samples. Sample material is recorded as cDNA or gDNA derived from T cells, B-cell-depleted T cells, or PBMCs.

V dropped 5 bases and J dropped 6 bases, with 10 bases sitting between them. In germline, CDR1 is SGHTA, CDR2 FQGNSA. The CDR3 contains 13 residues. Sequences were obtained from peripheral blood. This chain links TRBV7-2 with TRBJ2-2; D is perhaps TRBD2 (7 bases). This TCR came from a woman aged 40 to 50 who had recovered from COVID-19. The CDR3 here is CASSRGAAGELFF. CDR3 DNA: TGTGCCAGCAGCCGGGGGGCAGCCGGGGAGCTGTTTTTT.